The present entry profiles one TCR beta chain with its context. Its cognate antigen is unknown. Profiling relied on immunoSEQ multiplex PCR, and the TCRdb table lists in-frame clones only, not all of them. The table records tens of thousands of clones, about nine tenths of them present only once. The data were obtained in a study of T cell responses to AZD1222 COVID-19 vaccine. Study-wide findings and caveats: It was only after the peak T cell response that any repertoires were sampled. At 160-218 and 743-854, vaccine-associated CD4 TCRs were dominant, and they spanned spike.

Germline V gene data show CDR1 as MGHRA and CDR2 as YSYEKL. V trimming: 1 base; J trimming: 6 bases; junction bases outside the gene matches: 3. The CDR3 is made up of 16 amino acids. The TCR comes from an adult in good health. V is TRBV4-1 and J is TRBJ2-1, with TRBD2 identical over 13 bases. The source was peripheral blood, collected on day 0 of AZD1222 vaccination. The CDR3 coding sequence is TGCGCCAGCAGCCAAGCACTAGCGGGGGGGCCCAATGAGCAGTTCTTC. Its protein is CASSQALAGGPNEQFF.